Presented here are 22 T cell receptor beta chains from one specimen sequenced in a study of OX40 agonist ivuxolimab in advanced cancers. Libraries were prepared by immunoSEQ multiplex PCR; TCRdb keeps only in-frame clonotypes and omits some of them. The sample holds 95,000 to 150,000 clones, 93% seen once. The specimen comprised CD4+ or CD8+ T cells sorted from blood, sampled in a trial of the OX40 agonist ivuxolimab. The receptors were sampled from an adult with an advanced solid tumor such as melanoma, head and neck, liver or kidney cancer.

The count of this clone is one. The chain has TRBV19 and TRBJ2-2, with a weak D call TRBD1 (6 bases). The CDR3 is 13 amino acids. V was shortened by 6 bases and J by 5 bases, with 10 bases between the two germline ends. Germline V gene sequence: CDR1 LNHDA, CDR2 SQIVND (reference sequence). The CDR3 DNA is TGTGCCAGTAGGAATCAGGGGACCGGGGAGCTGTTTTTT. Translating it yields CASRNQGTGELFF.

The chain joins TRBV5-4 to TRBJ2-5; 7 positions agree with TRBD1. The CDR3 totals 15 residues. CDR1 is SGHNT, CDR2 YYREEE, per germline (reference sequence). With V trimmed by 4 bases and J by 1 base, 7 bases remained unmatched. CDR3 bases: TGTGCCAGCAGCGCCCAGACAGGGACCCAAGAGACCCAGTACTTC. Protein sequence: CASSAQTGTQETQYF.

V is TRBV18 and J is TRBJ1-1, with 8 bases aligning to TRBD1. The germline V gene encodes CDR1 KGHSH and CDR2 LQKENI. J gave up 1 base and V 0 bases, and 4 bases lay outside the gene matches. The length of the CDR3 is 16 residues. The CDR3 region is CASSPPSGGPNTEAFF. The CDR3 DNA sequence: TGTGCCAGCTCACCACCCTCAGGGGGCCCGAACACTGAAGCTTTCTTT.

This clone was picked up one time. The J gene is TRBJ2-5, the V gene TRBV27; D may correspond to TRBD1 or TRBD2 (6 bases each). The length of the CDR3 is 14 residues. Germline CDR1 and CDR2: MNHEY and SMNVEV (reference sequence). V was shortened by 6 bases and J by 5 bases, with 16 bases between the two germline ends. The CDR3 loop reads CASRRNGGPETQYF. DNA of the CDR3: TGTGCCAGCAGACGAAACGGGGGCCCTGAGACCCAGTACTTC.

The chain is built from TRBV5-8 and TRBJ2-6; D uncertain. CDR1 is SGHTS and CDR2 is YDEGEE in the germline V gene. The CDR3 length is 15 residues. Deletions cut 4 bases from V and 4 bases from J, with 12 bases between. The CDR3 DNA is TGTGCCAGCAGCCGACGTGTATCAGGGGCCAACGTCCTGACTTTC. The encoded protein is CASSRRVSGANVLTF.

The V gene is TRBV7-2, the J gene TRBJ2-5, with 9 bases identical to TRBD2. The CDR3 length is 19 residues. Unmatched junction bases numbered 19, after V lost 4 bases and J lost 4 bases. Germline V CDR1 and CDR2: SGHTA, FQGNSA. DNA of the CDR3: TGTGCCAGCAGCTCGTCCGGCGGGAGCGGGAGGCGTCTGGGAGAGACCCAGTACTTC. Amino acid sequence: CASSSSGGSGRRLGETQYF.

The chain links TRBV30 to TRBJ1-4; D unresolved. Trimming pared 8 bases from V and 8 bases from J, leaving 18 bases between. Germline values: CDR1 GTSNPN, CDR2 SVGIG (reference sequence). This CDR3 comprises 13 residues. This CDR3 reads CAGSRGWAEKLFF. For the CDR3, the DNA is TGTGCCGGATCACGAGGTTGGGCCGAAAAACTGTTTTTT.

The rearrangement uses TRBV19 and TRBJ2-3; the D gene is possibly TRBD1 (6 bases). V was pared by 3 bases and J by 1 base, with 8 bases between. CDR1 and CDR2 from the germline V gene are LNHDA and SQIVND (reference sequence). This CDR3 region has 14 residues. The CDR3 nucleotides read TGTGCCAGTAGTATGTACAGGGGCACAGATACGCAGTATTTT. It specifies CASSMYRGTDTQYF. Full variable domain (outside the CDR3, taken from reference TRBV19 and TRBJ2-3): DGGITQSPKYLFRKEGQNVTLSCEQNLNHDAMYWYRQDPGQGLRLIYYSQIVNDFQKGDIAEGYSVSREKKESFPLTVTSAQKNPTAFYLCASSMYRGTDTQYFGPGTRLTVL.

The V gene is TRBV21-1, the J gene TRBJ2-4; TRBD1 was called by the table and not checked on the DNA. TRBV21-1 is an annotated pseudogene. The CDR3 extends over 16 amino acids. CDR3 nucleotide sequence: TGTGCCAGCAGCAAGGGACAGGAGATAGCCAAAAACATTCAGTACTTC. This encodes CASSKGQEIAKNIQYF.

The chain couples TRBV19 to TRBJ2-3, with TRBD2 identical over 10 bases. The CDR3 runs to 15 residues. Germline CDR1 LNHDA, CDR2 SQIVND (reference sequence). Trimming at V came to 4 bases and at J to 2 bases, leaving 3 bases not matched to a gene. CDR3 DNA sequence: TGTGCCAGTAGTACGACTAGCGGGTTCACAGATACGCAGTATTTT. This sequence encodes CASSTTSGFTDTQYF.

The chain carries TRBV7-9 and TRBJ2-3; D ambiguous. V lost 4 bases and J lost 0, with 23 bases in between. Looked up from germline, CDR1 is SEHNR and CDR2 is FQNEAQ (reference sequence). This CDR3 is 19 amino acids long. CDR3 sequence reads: CASSSRLFPPYTSTDTQYF. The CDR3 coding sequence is TGTGCCAGCAGCTCACGACTCTTCCCTCCATACACTAGCACAGATACGCAGTATTTT.

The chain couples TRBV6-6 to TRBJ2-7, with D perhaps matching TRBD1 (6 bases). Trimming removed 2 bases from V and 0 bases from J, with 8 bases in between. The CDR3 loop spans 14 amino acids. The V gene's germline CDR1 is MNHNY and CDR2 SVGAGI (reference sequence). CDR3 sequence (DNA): TGTGCCAGCAGTTACGACAGGCTCTCCTACGAGCAGTACTTC. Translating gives CASSYDRLSYEQYF.

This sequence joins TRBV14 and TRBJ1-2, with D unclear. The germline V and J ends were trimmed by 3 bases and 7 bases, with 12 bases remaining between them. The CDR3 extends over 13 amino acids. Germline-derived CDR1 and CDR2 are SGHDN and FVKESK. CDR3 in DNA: TGTGCCAGCAGCCAGAACCCAATGGCTGGCTACACCTTC. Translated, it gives CASSQNPMAGYTF.

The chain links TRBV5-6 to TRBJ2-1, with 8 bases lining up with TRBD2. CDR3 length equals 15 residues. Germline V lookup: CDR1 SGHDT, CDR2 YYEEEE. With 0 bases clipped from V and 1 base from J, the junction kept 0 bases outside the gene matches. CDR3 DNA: TGTGCCAGCAGCTTGGGCGGGAGGTCCTACAATGAGCAGTTCTTC. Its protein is CASSLGGRSYNEQFF. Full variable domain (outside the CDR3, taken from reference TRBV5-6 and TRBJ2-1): DAGVTQSPTHLIKTRGQQVTLRCSPKSGHDTVSWYQQALGQGPQFIFQYYEEEERQRGNFPDRFSGHQFPNYSSELNVNALLLGDSALYLCASSLGGRSYNEQFFGPGTRLTVL.

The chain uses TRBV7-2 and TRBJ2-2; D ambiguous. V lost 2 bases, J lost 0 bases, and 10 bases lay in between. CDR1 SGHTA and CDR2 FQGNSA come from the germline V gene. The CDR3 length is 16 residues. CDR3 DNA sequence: TGTGCCAGCAGCTTACGAGTTCTCTCGAACACCGGGGAGCTGTTTTTT. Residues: CASSLRVLSNTGELFF.

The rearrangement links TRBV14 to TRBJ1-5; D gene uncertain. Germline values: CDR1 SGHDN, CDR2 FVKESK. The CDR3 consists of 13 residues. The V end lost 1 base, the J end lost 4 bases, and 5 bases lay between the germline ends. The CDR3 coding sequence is TGTGCCAGCAGCCAAGGAGCTAATCAGCCCCAGCATTTT. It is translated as CASSQGANQPQHF.

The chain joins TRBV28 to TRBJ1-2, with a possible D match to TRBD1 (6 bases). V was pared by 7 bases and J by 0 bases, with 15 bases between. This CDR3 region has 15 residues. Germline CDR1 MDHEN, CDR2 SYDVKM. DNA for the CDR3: TGTGCCAGCAATAACCTTGGACAGACTAACTATGGCTACACCTTC. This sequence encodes CASNNLGQTNYGYTF.

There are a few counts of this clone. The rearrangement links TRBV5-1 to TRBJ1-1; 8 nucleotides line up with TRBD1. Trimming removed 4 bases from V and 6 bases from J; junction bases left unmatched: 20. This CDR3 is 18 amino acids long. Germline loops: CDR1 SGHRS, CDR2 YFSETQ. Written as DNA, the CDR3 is TGCGCCAGCAGCCACAGCTCCGGGACAGGAGATAGAAGGGCTGAAGCTTTCTTT. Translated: CASSHSSGTGDRRAEAFF.

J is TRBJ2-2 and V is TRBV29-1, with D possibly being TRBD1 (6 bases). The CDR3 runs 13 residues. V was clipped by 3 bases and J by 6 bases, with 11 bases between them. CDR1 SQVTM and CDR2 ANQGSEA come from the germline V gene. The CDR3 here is CSVDRGIAGELFF. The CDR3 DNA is TGCAGCGTTGACAGGGGCATAGCCGGGGAGCTGTTTTTT.

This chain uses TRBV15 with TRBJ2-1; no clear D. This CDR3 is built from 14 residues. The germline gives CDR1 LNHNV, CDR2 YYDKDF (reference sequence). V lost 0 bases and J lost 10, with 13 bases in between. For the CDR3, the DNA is TGTGCCACCAGCAGAGACTCTGCCAGTGGGGAGCAGTTCTTC. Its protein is CATSRDSASGEQFF.

This CDR3 is CASSRPGQGGGYTF. The CDR3 bases are TGTGCCAGCAGTCGACCGGGACAGGGTGGAGGCTACACCTTC. The gene calls are TRBV28 and TRBJ1-2; the match to TRBD1 covers 9 bases. This CDR3 spans 14 amino acids. Germline CDR1 reads MDHEN; CDR2 reads SYDVKM. V shed 5 bases, J shed 8 bases, and the junction held 9 bases outside the gene matches.

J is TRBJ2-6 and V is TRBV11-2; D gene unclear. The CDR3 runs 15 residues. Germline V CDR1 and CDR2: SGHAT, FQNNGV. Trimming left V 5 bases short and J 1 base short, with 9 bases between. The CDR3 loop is CASSPLDSGANVLTF. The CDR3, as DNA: TGTGCCAGCAGCCCACTGGATTCTGGGGCCAACGTCCTGACTTTC.